By share of the sample, the clone carrying this T cell receptor beta chain is medium-sized. Germline V gene data show CDR1 as MNHEY and CDR2 as SMNVEV (reference sequence). Trimming stripped 8 bases from V and 1 base from J, with 17 bases between. The length of the CDR3 is 16 residues. Only in-frame clones appear in the TCRdb table, and some are missing; sequencing was by immunoSEQ multiplex PCR. The data hold 11,000 to 15,000 clones, with about 76% observed a single time. This sample was included in a study of OX40 agonist ivuxolimab in advanced cancers. This clonotype was sampled from an adult with an advanced solid tumor such as melanoma, head and neck, liver or kidney cancer. This sample comprised CD4+ or CD8+ T cells sorted from blood, obtained in a trial of the OX40 agonist ivuxolimab. The chain employs TRBV27 and TRBJ2-2; TRBD1 is a possible D gene (6 bases). CDR3 sequence reads: CASGWDTTGNTGELFF. DNA for the CDR3: TGTGCCAGCGGCTGGGACACCACGGGGAACACCGGGGAGCTGTTTTTT.